Below are 19 T cell receptor beta chains sequenced from a single sample in a study of control samples from healthy donors and cancer patients. Profiled with immunoSEQ multiplex PCR; TCRdb holds only in-frame clones, not every one. The repertoire holds some 70,000 clones, with 75% to 85% as singletons. Sequenced: blood. All receptors come from a man aged 55 to 70 in good health.

J is TRBJ1-1 and V is TRBV18; no clear D. Trimming removed 3 bases from V and 2 bases from J, with 7 bases in between. The CDR3 contains 13 residues. Germline V gives CDR1 KGHSH, CDR2 LQKENI. The CDR3 coding sequence is TGTGCCAGCTCACCGATAGGAAACACTGAAGCTTTCTTT. Translating gives CASSPIGNTEAFF.

The rearrangement links TRBV7-2 to TRBJ2-7; the D gene could be TRBD1 or TRBD2 (6 bases each). V gave up 6 bases and J gave up 3 bases, with 12 bases separating them. Germline CDR1 reads SGHTA; CDR2 reads FQGNSA. CDR3 length: 13 residues. CDR3 amino acids: CASRGGSDYEQYF. Written as DNA, the CDR3 is TGTGCCAGCAGGGGGGGCTCCGACTACGAGCAGTACTTC.

The V gene is TRBV19, the J gene TRBJ1-5; D uncertain. Trimming removed 3 bases from V and 0 bases from J, with 9 bases in between. Germline V gene data show CDR1 as LNHDA and CDR2 as SQIVND (reference sequence). The CDR3 is 15 residues long. In DNA, the CDR3 is TGTGCCAGTAGTATTCAGGAGAATAGCAATCAGCCCCAGCATTTT. It codes for CASSIQENSNQPQHF. The whole variable domain, filled in from reference TRBV19 and TRBJ1-5, reads DGGITQSPKYLFRKEGQNVTLSCEQNLNHDAMYWYRQDPGQGLRLIYYSQIVNDFQKGDIAEGYSVSREKKESFPLTVTSAQKNPTAFYLCASSIQENSNQPQHFGDGTRLSIL.

A single count supports this clone. This sequence joins TRBV28 and TRBJ2-5; possibly TRBD2 for D (5 bases). The CDR3 has 14 residues. From germline, CDR1 is MDHEN and CDR2 SYDVKM. Trimming shortened V by 3 bases and J by 6 bases, and 14 bases separated the two germline ends. CDR3 in DNA: TGTGCCAGCAGTTTCACAGAAGGGAGAAAGACCCAGTACTTC. Protein sequence: CASSFTEGRKTQYF.

The chain links TRBV7-7 to TRBJ2-1, with 9 bases lining up with TRBD1. V dropped 5 bases and J dropped 1; count of bases not matched to a gene: 6. Germline CDR1 and CDR2: SSHAT and FNYEAQ (reference sequence). The CDR3 is 16 residues long. The CDR3 is CASSPTGTGSYNEQFF. As DNA, the CDR3 is TGTGCCAGCAGCCCAACCGGGACAGGGTCCTACAATGAGCAGTTCTTC.

The chain joins TRBV27 to TRBJ1-1, with unresolved D. CDR1 MNHEY and CDR2 SMNVEV come from the germline V gene (reference sequence). The V gene lost 7 bases and the J gene lost 1 base, with 7 bases spanning the gap. This CDR3 is 12 amino acids long. In DNA form, the CDR3 reads TGTGCCAGCATGAGGTCGAACACTGAAGCTTTCTTT. Its protein is CASMRSNTEAFF.

The chain couples TRBV20-1 to TRBJ2-5; no clear D gene. Germline assignment: CDR1 DFQATT and CDR2 SNEGSKA (reference sequence). The V gene lost 5 bases and the J gene lost 5 bases, with 9 bases spanning the gap. This CDR3 contains 11 residues. The CDR3 is CSAGNSETQYF. CDR3 DNA: TGCAGTGCTGGTAACTCTGAGACCCAGTACTTC.

About this clone itself: The junction departs from the called germline gene at one end, perhaps through a read error. This rearrangement joins TRBV27 to TRBJ2-3, with 10 positions matching TRBD1. CDR1 MNHEY and CDR2 SMNVEV come from the germline V gene (reference sequence). The CDR3 totals 16 residues. The CDR3 reads CASRLYGTGGTDTQYF. The DNA for the CDR3 is TGTGCCAGCAGGTTATATGGGACAGGGGGCACAGATACGCAGTATTTT.

The chain joins TRBV18 to TRBJ1-1; D not certain. Trimming took off 6 bases at V and 2 bases at J, with 13 bases between the two ends. In germline, CDR1 is KGHSH, CDR2 LQKENI. The CDR3 totals 14 residues. CDR3 sequence reads: CASSISVGNTEAFF. CDR3 bases: TGTGCCAGCTCCATTTCTGTGGGTAACACTGAAGCTTTCTTT.

A single count supports this clone. The chain employs TRBV2 and TRBJ2-7; 7 bases fit TRBD1. The CDR3 covers 13 residues. V was pared by 6 bases and J by 6 bases, with 8 bases of the junction left unmatched. In germline, CDR1 is SNHLY, CDR2 FYNNEI. CDR3 sequence (DNA): TGTGCCAGCAGGACAGGGAGCGTCAGCGAGCAGTACTTC. Its translation: CASRTGSVSEQYF. The full variable domain, in which reference TRBV2 and TRBJ2-7 provide the parts outside the CDR3, is EPEVTQTPSHQVTQMGQEVILRCVPISNHLYFYWYRQILGQKVEFLVSFYNNEISEKSEIFDDQFSVERPDGSNFTLKIRSTKLEDSAMYFCASRTGSVSEQYFGPGTRLTVT.

The rearrangement joins TRBV4-3 to TRBJ1-1, with a possible D match to TRBD1 (6 bases). The CDR3 covers 13 residues. Per germline, CDR1 LGHNA and CDR2 YSLEER. V dropped 0 bases and J dropped 4 bases, with 6 bases sitting between them. Here the CDR3 DNA reads TGCGCCAGCAGCCAAGAACAGGGCACTGAAGCTTTCTTT. It codes for CASSQEQGTEAFF.

The chain is built from TRBV4-3 and TRBJ1-5; D possibly corresponds to TRBD1 (5 bases). This CDR3 region has 18 residues. Germline V CDR1 and CDR2: LGHNA, YSLEER. V was trimmed by 2 bases and J by 0 bases, leaving 17 bases between them. The CDR3 DNA sequence: TGCGCCAGCAGCCAATCGGTCGCGGGACCCTATAGCAATCAGCCCCAGCATTTT. This sequence encodes CASSQSVAGPYSNQPQHF.

The CDR3 DNA is TGTGCCAGCAGCGCCCGACTAGCGGGGTACAATGAGCAGTTCTTC. Translating gives CASSARLAGYNEQFF. V gene TRBV9 combines with J gene TRBJ2-1; the match to TRBD2 covers 11 bases. CDR3 length: 15 residues. Germline V CDR1 and CDR2: SGDLS, YYNGEE. V lost 3 bases to trimming and J lost 4 bases; unmatched junction nucleotides: 3.

CDR3 nucleotides: TGCGCCAGCAGACCTTCTGACAGGTGGAACACCGGGGAGCTGTTTTTT. This gives the protein CASRPSDRWNTGELFF. The genes are TRBV5-1 and TRBJ2-2, with D perhaps matching TRBD1 (6 bases). Trimming shortened V by 5 bases and J by 1 base, and 15 bases separated the two germline ends. CDR3 length equals 16 residues. From germline, CDR1 is SGHRS and CDR2 YFSETQ.

J is TRBJ1-5 and V is TRBV30; D might be TRBD1 (5 bases). The V gene's germline CDR1 is GTSNPN and CDR2 SVGIG (reference sequence). The CDR3 runs 13 residues. V dropped 1 base and J dropped 6 bases, with 10 bases sitting between them. The CDR3 DNA is TGTGCCTGGAGTGGGGGCACACCTCAGCCCCAGCATTTT. The encoded protein is CAWSGGTPQPQHF.

The chain has TRBV6-2 or TRBV6-3 and TRBJ2-3, with D tentatively TRBD1 (7 bases). V was shortened by 2 bases and J by 3 bases, with 21 bases between the two germline ends. The CDR3 covers 18 residues. Germline V gene sequence: CDR1 MNHEY, CDR2 SVGEGT. As DNA, the CDR3 is TGTGCCAGCAGTTACCTCCCCGTTTGGAGGGGACAGACAGATACGCAGTATTTT. Its translation is CASSYLPVWRGQTDTQYF.

This clone appeared a few times. The chain has TRBV6-5 and TRBJ2-1; TRBD2 agrees at 8 bases. The CDR3 extends over 12 amino acids. V lost 4 bases, J lost 12 bases, and 5 bases stayed unmatched. Germline lookup yields CDR1 MNHEY and CDR2 SVGAGI. The CDR3 sequence is CASSSPLAGQFF. The DNA for the CDR3 is TGTGCCAGCAGTTCCCCCCTAGCGGGGCAGTTCTTC.

The rearrangement uses TRBV5-4 and TRBJ2-2, with 7 bases identical to TRBD1. V gave up 4 bases and J gave up 7 bases; unmatched junction bases: 10. Germline V lookup: CDR1 SGHNT, CDR2 YYREEE (reference sequence). The CDR3 has 15 amino acids. CDR3 in DNA: TGTGCCAGCAGCCGGCCGGGACAGCCCCTCGGGGAGCTGTTTTTT. This translates into CASSRPGQPLGELFF. The full variable domain, its missing parts supplied by reference TRBV5-4 and TRBJ2-2, is ETGVTQSPTHLIKTRGQQVTLRCSSQSGHNTVSWYQQALGQGPQFIFQYYREEENGRGNFPPRFSGLQFPNYSSELNVNALELDDSALYLCASSRPGQPLGELFFGEGSRLTVL.

V and J are TRBV29-1 and TRBJ1-2, with 9 bases that match TRBD1. From germline, CDR1 is SQVTM and CDR2 ANQGSEA. The CDR3 runs to 16 residues. V shed 0 bases and J 2 bases; nucleotides not matched to a gene: 7. For the CDR3, the DNA is TGCAGCGTTGAAGATCATACCGGGACAGGGAACTATGGCTACACCTTC. Protein sequence: CSVEDHTGTGNYGYTF.